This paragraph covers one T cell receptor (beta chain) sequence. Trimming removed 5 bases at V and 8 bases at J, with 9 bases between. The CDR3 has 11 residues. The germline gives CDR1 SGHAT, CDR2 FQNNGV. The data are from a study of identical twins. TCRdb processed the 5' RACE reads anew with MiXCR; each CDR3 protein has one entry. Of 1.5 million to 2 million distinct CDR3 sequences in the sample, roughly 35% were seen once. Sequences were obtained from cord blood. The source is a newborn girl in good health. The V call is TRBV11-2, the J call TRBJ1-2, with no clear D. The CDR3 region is CASSARFGYTF. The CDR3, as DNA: TGTGCCAGCAGCGCCCGTTTCGGCTACACCTTC.